Detailed here is one TCR beta chain. The data were taken from a study of early stage breast cancer tumors. Study summary: Invasive lobular carcinomas made up about 35% of the 12 ER+/PR+/HER2- tumors. Each sample averaged about 9.4-fold read coverage.

V was shortened by 3 bases and J by 6 bases, with 8 bases between the two germline ends. Germline CDR1 LNHDA, CDR2 SQIVND (reference sequence). This CDR3 contains 13 residues. Produced via immunoSEQ multiplex PCR; TCRdb's table is partial and in-frame only. The table shows around 30,000 clones, with about 70% occurring only once. Sequencing was done on a sample of blood. The chain carries TRBV19 and TRBJ2-2; D is ambiguous. This TCR derives from a person aged 45 to 59 with breast cancer. CDR3 bases: TGTGCCAGTAGTATCCGTCCGCCCGGGGAGCTGTTTTTT. It codes for CASSIRPPGELFF. Using reference TRBV19 and TRBJ2-2 for the parts outside the CDR3, the full variable domain is DGGITQSPKYLFRKEGQNVTLSCEQNLNHDAMYWYRQDPGQGLRLIYYSQIVNDFQKGDIAEGYSVSREKKESFPLTVTSAQKNPTAFYLCASSIRPPGELFFGEGSRLTVL.